This TCR beta chain was captured in a study of low-dose radiotherapy and immunotherapy resistance in tumors (dated by TCRdb to between 2021 and 2022). Regarding the research as a whole: Cohort 1 received 0.5 Gy per fraction every 2 weeks, with a prescribed total PTV dose of 6.5 Gy. Cyclophosphamide 200 mg/m2 was administered intravenously every two weeks, one day before each radiation and immunotherapy administration. Nivolumab and ipilimumab were both given intravenously, with nivolumab at a 240 mg flat dose every two weeks and ipilimumab at 1 mg/kg every six weeks. In Cohort 2, 1 Gy per fraction was delivered every two weeks, for a total of 13 Gy over 26 weeks. Patients took aspirin 300 mg orally once daily for four cycles, starting on cycle 1 day 1. The trial did not randomize participants into treatment groups. The translational analysis covered eight patients: three from the first dose cohort and the first five from the second dose cohort.

In this sample, this clonotype turned up many times. What this receptor recognizes is not known. No quality values exist for individual bases; no much larger clone is one base distant. First-strand cDNA was synthesized with Superscript III and a set of TRAV- and TRBV-specific primers, covering both TCRalpha and TCRbeta chains. TCRs were amplified for about 19 PCR cycles with Phusion, using a constant-region primer paired with the adapter attached to the V primers. Isolated mRNA was amplified with the MessageAmp II aRNA Amplification Kit, using an approximately 15-hour in vitro transcription at 37°C. The Dynabeads mRNA DIRECT Purification Kit was used to isolate mRNA for TCR sequencing. Indexed Illumina adapters were added in a second roughly 25-cycle Phusion PCR, and the resulting products were purified with AMPure XP beads. Deep sequencing of TCRalpha and TCRbeta libraries was performed on an Illumina MiniSeq instrument. In the paper's pipeline: Using custom Perl scripts, TCR sequences that encoded the same protein were pooled, out-of-frame sequences were dropped, and the abundance of each clonotype was calculated. The analysis excluded TCR sequences that were supported by just one read. Repertoire metrics included Shannon entropy, Gini index, clonality, richness, and frequency of TCRs shared between repertoires. TCRdb reworked the public reads: Q25 trimming with fastp, MiXCR clone assembly, productive beta chains retained. Here each entry gathers all rows of one CDR3 protein and keeps the most common genes and DNA. TCRdb, not the original authors, processed these V and J calls. In this sample the table shows tens of thousands of distinct CDR3 sequences, 20% to 25% of which occur a single time. The ten largest clones take up 8% to 9.5% of the sample.

In the germline V gene, CDR1 corresponds to SNHLY and CDR2 to FYNNEI. Its CDR3 holds 13 amino acids, cysteine through phenylalanine. The DNA shown is the 39-base CDR3, in frame from base 1. The V end loses 6 bases and the J end loses 0 bases, and a stretch of 6 bases separates them. The time point label corresponds to: after trial treatment. Read against the paper, the sample's treatment or condition label means: LDRT plus nivolumab, ipilimumab, low-dose cyclophosphamide and aspirin (RACIN trial). The donors came from RACIN, which was a single-arm phase I dose-escalation trial that paired nivolumab and ipilimumab with aspirin, low-dose cyclophosphamide and low-dose radiotherapy. Patients were eligible if they had advanced solid tumors that were TIL-negative.

Here the sequenced sample was PBMCs, taken after low-dose radiotherapy plus immunotherapy. This TCR was sampled from a female donor with ovarian cancer. This sequence uses TRBV2 and TRBJ1-5; too little of a D gene remains to name it. In nucleotide form, the sequence is TGTGCCAGCAGCATTAATAGCAATCAGCCCCAGCATTTT. Its translation reads: CASSINSNQPQHF.